The 25 T cell receptor beta chains listed next were all sequenced from one sample in a study of Graves' ophthalmopathy and Graves' hyperthyroidism. RNA transcripts were the source from which TCR beta CDR3 regions were amplified. Amplification began with first-round RT-PCR using HTBI primers, then second-round multiplex PCR was performed. TCRdb re-analysed the multiplex PCR reads in MiXCR, keeping a single row per CDR3 protein. The data contain some 750,000 distinct CDR3 sequences, 40% of them singletons. Input material: peripheral blood. The receptors derive from an adult man with Graves' ophthalmopathy.

This clonotype was observed a few times. This chain links TRBV20-1 with TRBJ2-5, with unresolved D. CDR1 DFQATT and CDR2 SNEGSKA come from the germline V gene (reference sequence). Between the trimmed V and J ends, which lost 5 bases and 3 bases, there was a span of 13 bases. This CDR3 region has 13 residues. The CDR3 region has the DNA TGCAGTGCTCAGACCGGCAGTAAAGAGACCCAGTACTTC. Translated, it gives CSAQTGSKETQYF.

This clonotype was found many times. This sequence joins TRBV4-2 and TRBJ1-2, with D tentatively TRBD1 (5 bases). The CDR3 is 15 residues long. CDR1 is LGHNA and CDR2 is YNFKEQ in the germline V gene. V gave up 0 bases and J gave up 5 bases, with 13 bases separating them. CDR3 coding DNA: TGTGCCAGCAGCCAAGAGGCAGGGAGGGAGTATGGCTACACCTTC. This gives the protein CASSQEAGREYGYTF.

This chain connects TRBV19 to TRBJ1-1; 7 positions agree with TRBD1. The V gene's germline CDR1 is LNHDA and CDR2 SQIVND (reference sequence). This CDR3 is 16 amino acids long. Trimming took 1 base from V and 7 from J; bases not matched to a gene: 12. The CDR3 region is CASSIVFRNRGGEAFF. DNA of the CDR3: TGTGCCAGTAGTATAGTGTTTCGGAACAGGGGTGGTGAAGCTTTCTTT.

This clonotype was observed a single time. The chain employs TRBV10-3 and TRBJ1-4, with a tentative D call TRBD1 (5 bases). V dropped 0 bases and J dropped 8 bases, with 10 bases sitting between them. Germline values: CDR1 ENHRY, CDR2 SYGVKD. The CDR3 length is 14 residues. CDR3 nucleotides: TGTGCCATCAGTGAGTCGACAGCGAGGGAAAAACTGTTTTTT. Translation: CAISESTAREKLFF.

This rearrangement joins TRBV11-2 to TRBJ1-1; no clear D. The V end lost 1 base, the J end lost 3 bases, and 9 bases lay between the germline ends. There are 14 residues in the CDR3. Germline values: CDR1 SGHAT, CDR2 FQNNGV. CDR3 nucleotide sequence: TGTGCCAGCAGCTTAGCTTTTCGAGACACTGAAGCTTTCTTT. Its protein is CASSLAFRDTEAFF.

The rearrangement uses TRBV14 and TRBJ2-7, with 8 bases fitting TRBD2. Matching the DNA end better, TRBJ2-1 makes the J call doubtful. Per the germline V gene, CDR1 is SGHDN and CDR2 is FVKESK. The CDR3 spans 15 residues. The CDR3 DNA sequence: TGTGCCAGCACCGGGACTAGAGGCCCCTACAATGAGCAGTTCTTC. Protein sequence: CASTGTRGPYNEQFF.

The CDR3 region is CASSLVGQGANTIYF. CDR3 nucleotide sequence: TGTGCCAGCAGCTTGGTGGGACAGGGGGCGAACACCATATATTTT. V gene TRBV5-4 combines with J gene TRBJ1-3, with 12 bases lining up with TRBD1. The J segment lost 7 bases and the V segment lost 0 bases, leaving 2 bases of the junction unmatched. This CDR3 is built from 15 residues. CDR1 is SGHNT and CDR2 is YYREEE in the germline V gene (reference sequence).

The table lists this clonotype with a few counts. The rearrangement links TRBV2 to TRBJ1-1, with D unclear. The CDR3 spans 12 residues. Per the germline V gene, CDR1 is SNHLY and CDR2 is FYNNEI. V shed 7 bases and J shed 0 bases, with 6 bases lying between them. The CDR3 here is CASNQLNTEAFF. The CDR3, as DNA: TGTGCCAGCAATCAACTGAACACTGAAGCTTTCTTT.

About this clonotype: The CDR3 ends on some other residue instead of the conserved phenylalanine or tryptophan, so this is likely a read error. V gene TRBV20-1 combines with J gene TRBJ2-7; 8 bases agree with TRBD2. This CDR3 comprises 13 residues. In germline, CDR1 is DFQATT, CDR2 SNEGSKA (reference sequence). V shed 4 bases, J shed 7 bases, and the junction held 9 bases outside the gene matches. CDR3 sequence (DNA): TGCAGTGCTATACTAAGCGGGAGAGGAGAGCAGTACCTC. As protein: CSAILSGRGEQYL.

As regards this clonotype: One junction end does not reproduce the germline sequence, and a read error may be involved. J is TRBJ1-2 and V is TRBV7-6; 9 bases line up with TRBD1. Germline values: CDR1 SGHVS, CDR2 FNYEAQ. The CDR3 totals 15 residues. The CDR3 reads CARSRLPGQGNGYTF. The CDR3 DNA reads as TGTGCCCGCAGCCGACTTCCGGGACAGGGAAATGGCTACACCTTC.

This clonotype was counted at least ten times. The genes are TRBV7-2 and TRBJ2-5; no reliable D call. This CDR3 region has 16 residues. The V gene lost 1 base and the J gene lost 2 bases, with 14 bases spanning the gap. Germline CDR1 and CDR2: SGHTA and FQGNSA. CDR3 nucleotide sequence: TGTGCCAGCAGCTTAGTACGGATCTCGGCGCAAGAGACCCAGTACTTC. Protein product: CASSLVRISAQETQYF.

This clonotype was detected ten times or more. The chain couples TRBV9 to TRBJ1-4; no reliable D call. The germline gives CDR1 SGDLS, CDR2 YYNGEE. Trimming cost V 4 bases and J 5 bases, with 15 bases left between them. The CDR3 extends over 15 amino acids. This chain's CDR3 is CASSPRSSSNEKLFF. CDR3 DNA: TGTGCCAGCAGCCCCCGCAGCAGTTCGAATGAAAAACTGTTTTTT.

The sample holds a few counts of this clonotype. The chain links TRBV6-1 to TRBJ1-6, with D possibly TRBD1 on 5 matching bases. V was trimmed by 7 bases and J by 4 bases, leaving 11 bases between them. The CDR3 has 14 amino acids. CDR1 is MNHNS, CDR2 SASEGT, per germline. The CDR3 sequence: CASKRDLYNSPLHF. Here the CDR3 DNA reads TGTGCCAGCAAAAGGGACCTATATAATTCACCCCTCCACTTT.

CDR3 amino acids: CSAPAVPQETQYF. The CDR3 DNA reads TGCAGTGCCCCCGCGGTTCCCCAAGAGACCCAGTACTTC. J is TRBJ2-5 and V is TRBV20-1; no definite D call. This CDR3 has 13 residues. Between the trimmed V and J ends, which lost 6 bases and 1 base, there was a span of 12 bases. CDR1 DFQATT and CDR2 SNEGSKA come from the germline V gene (reference sequence).

The chain carries TRBV5-1 and TRBJ2-2, with D tentatively TRBD1 (5 bases). Germline V CDR1 and CDR2: SGHRS, YFSETQ. The CDR3 has 15 amino acids. With 0 bases removed from V and 4 bases from J, the gap between germline ends came to 10 bases. CDR3 loop: CASSLAREGTGELFF. CDR3 nucleotide sequence: TGCGCCAGCAGCTTGGCCAGGGAAGGCACCGGGGAGCTGTTTTTT. Drawing the rest from reference TRBV5-1 and TRBJ2-2, the complete variable domain is KAGVTQTPRYLIKTRGQQVTLSCSPISGHRSVSWYQQTPGQGLQFLFEYFSETQRNKGNFPGRFSGRQFSNSRSEMNVSTLELGDSALYLCASSLAREGTGELFFGEGSRLTVL.

Comment on this clonotype: With a much larger clone just one base away, this may be a read error. The chain is built from TRBV9 and TRBJ2-7; D is possibly TRBD2 (5 bases). The length of the CDR3 is 14 residues. Germline loops: CDR1 SGDLS, CDR2 YYNGEE. The V gene lost 0 bases and the J gene lost 10 bases, with 17 bases spanning the gap. The CDR3 DNA reads TGTGCCAGCAGCGTAGGAGGAACTAAGGAGGCCCAGTACTTC. Its translation: CASSVGGTKEAQYF.

This clonotype appeared many times. This chain connects TRBV29-1 to TRBJ2-2; unclear D gene. The CDR3 is 15 residues long. V shed 5 bases and J shed 5 bases, with 18 bases lying between them. Germline assignment: CDR1 SQVTM and CDR2 ANQGSEA. The CDR3 protein is CSVHLSFHRTGELFF. As DNA, the CDR3 is TGCAGCGTTCACCTCAGTTTTCATAGAACCGGGGAGCTGTTTTTT.

This clonotype was recorded a few times. V usage is TRBV6-2 or TRBV6-3 and J usage is TRBJ2-7; D uncertain. Germline V CDR1 and CDR2: MNHEY, SVGEGT. Trimming took off 0 bases at V and 3 bases at J, with 6 bases between the two ends. The CDR3 sequence is 13 residues long. CDR3 sequence (DNA): TGTGCCAGCAGTTACTCGGTGGACTACGAGCAGTACTTC. This gives the protein CASSYSVDYEQYF.

Turning to this clonotype: The CDR3 carries no conserved terminal phenylalanine or tryptophan, so it likely arises from a read error. This chain connects TRBV7-2 to TRBJ2-2; TRBD1 agrees at 9 bases. Germline CDR1 is SGHTA and CDR2 is FQGNSA. The length of the CDR3 is 18 residues. The ends lost 2 bases at V and 6 bases at J; junction bases unmatched: 13. The CDR3 loop is CASSLFDAGQGVAGELFS. CDR3 nucleotide sequence: TGTGCCAGCAGCTTATTTGATGCGGGACAGGGAGTGGCCGGGGAGCTGTTTTCT.

This clonotype has more than one count but fewer than ten. The chain recombines TRBV19 with TRBJ1-2; tentatively, D is TRBD1 (6 bases). The V end lost 2 bases, the J end lost 4 bases, and 23 bases lay between the germline ends. The CDR3 has 18 residues. CDR1 LNHDA and CDR2 SQIVND come from the germline V gene (reference sequence). CDR3 in DNA: TGTGCCAGTAGTATACGATCGGGCAGGGGATCTTGGGGCTATGGCTACACCTTC. This gives the protein CASSIRSGRGSWGYGYTF. The full variable domain, rest sourced from reference TRBV19 and TRBJ1-2, is DGGITQSPKYLFRKEGQNVTLSCEQNLNHDAMYWYRQDPGQGLRLIYYSQIVNDFQKGDIAEGYSVSREKKESFPLTVTSAQKNPTAFYLCASSIRSGRGSWGYGYTFGSGTRLTVV.

This clonotype has only a few counts. CDR3 DNA sequence: TGTGCCAGCAGTTCGGACAGGGCTTCACCCCTCCACTTT. This translates into CASSSDRASPLHF. The chain carries TRBV2 and TRBJ1-6; 8 nucleotides match TRBD1. Germline V gene lookup returns CDR1 SNHLY and CDR2 FYNNEI. The V segment lost 5 bases and the J segment 9 bases; nucleotides outside the gene matches: 3. This CDR3 spans 13 amino acids.

Worth noting for this clonotype: A much larger clone lies a single base off, so this may be a read error. This sequence joins TRBV10-1 and TRBJ2-5, with 14 bases fitting TRBD2. There are 13 residues in the CDR3. Germline-derived CDR1 and CDR2 are WNHNN and SYGVQD (reference sequence). Losses at the gene ends were 6 bases for V and 7 bases for J; bases not matched to a gene: 1. CDR3 coding DNA: TGCGCCAGCAGAGGACTAGCGGGAGGGACCCAGTACTTC. Its protein is CASRGLAGGTQYF.

The chain is built from TRBV10-3 and TRBJ2-7; possibly TRBD1 for D (6 bases). The CDR3 is made up of 13 amino acids. V was trimmed by 5 bases and J by 4 bases, leaving 12 bases between them. From germline, CDR1 is ENHRY and CDR2 SYGVKD. The CDR3, as DNA: TGTGCCATCAGTTTCGGCAGGGGATACGAGCAGTACTTC. This codes for CAISFGRGYEQYF.

The chain has TRBV10-3 and TRBJ2-2; tentative D call: TRBD1 (6 bases). The CDR3 spans 14 residues. Per germline, CDR1 ENHRY and CDR2 SYGVKD. V was shortened by 10 bases and J by 7 bases, with 19 bases between the two germline ends. The CDR3 nucleotides are TGTGCCAGCAGCCCGACAGGCCAACTCGGGGAGCTGTTTTTT. Translating it yields CASSPTGQLGELFF.

The chain has TRBV20-1 and TRBJ2-2; D possibly corresponds to TRBD2 (6 bases). This CDR3 contains 13 residues. Deletions cut 1 base from V and 8 bases from J, with 11 bases between. The germline gives CDR1 DFQATT, CDR2 SNEGSKA (reference sequence). CDR3 loop: CSARVAASGELFF. The CDR3 DNA reads TGCAGTGCTAGAGTAGCGGCTAGTGGGGAGCTGTTTTTT.